Listed below are T cell receptor beta chains from one sample, sequenced in a study of OX40 agonist ivuxolimab in advanced cancers. Here immunoSEQ multiplex PCR was the method, and the copy in TCRdb shows in-frame clones only, minus some. The data hold fewer than 45,000 clones, with just under 90% observed a single time. The sample here was CD4+ or CD8+ T cells sorted from blood, taken in a trial of the OX40 agonist ivuxolimab. The receptors shown here come from an adult with an advanced solid tumor such as melanoma, head and neck, liver or kidney cancer. Each CDR3 is given with its conserved first and last residue. Fields, in order: V gene, J gene, D gene, clone size, CDR3 protein, CDR3 DNA. A D gene is named only where the DNA matches it firmly. The size field is filled for only some rows; it gives once, few, many or a size class.

>TRBV28|TRBJ1-2|.|.
CASNLSGTRYGYGYTF
TGTGCCAGCAACCTCTCTGGGACGCGGTACGGGTATGGCTACACCTTC
>TRBV7-9|TRBJ2-2|.|once
CASHRRNTGELFF
TGTGCCAGCCACCGGAGGAACACCGGGGAGCTGTTTTTT
>TRBV5-1|TRBJ2-3|TRBD1|.
CASSTDRVVDTQYF
TGCGCCAGCAGCACGGACAGGGTTGTAGATACGCAGTATTTT
>TRBV7-8|TRBJ1-5|.|.
CASSGGLRGQPQHF
TGTGCCAGCAGCGGGGGGTTAAGAGGGCAGCCCCAGCATTTT
>TRBV28|TRBJ1-2|.|.
CASRDGSGSVGYTF
TGTGCCAGCAGGGACGGGTCCGGATCAGTTGGCTACACCTTC
>TRBV7-2|TRBJ1-2|.|.
CAIQDGASYGYTF
TGTGCCATCCAAGACGGAGCTAGCTATGGCTACACCTTC
>TRBV10-3|TRBJ1-5|TRBD1|.
CVITGQPNQPQHF
TGTGTCATCACGGGACAGCCCAATCAGCCCCAGCATTTT
>TRBV18|TRBJ2-1|TRBD1|.
CASSSTGGPGHEQFF
TGTGCCAGCTCATCTACAGGGGGACCCGGGCATGAGCAGTTCTTC
>TRBV18|TRBJ1-1|.|.
CASSPMGASDTEAFF
TGTGCCAGCTCACCAATGGGGGCTTCGGACACTGAAGCTTTCTTT
>TRBV4-2|TRBJ2-7|TRBD2|.
CASSQEGGGEQYF
TGTGCCAGCAGCCAAGAGGGGGGGGGCGAGCAGTACTTC
>TRBV5-8|TRBJ2-7|TRBD1|.
CASRRTGSSDHEQYF
TGTGCCAGCAGGCGGACAGGGTCTTCGGACCACGAGCAGTACTTC
>TRBV28|TRBJ2-7|.|.
CASREGTVGSYEQYF
TGTGCCAGCAGGGAGGGGACCGTTGGTTCCTACGAGCAGTACTTC
>TRBV30|TRBJ1-5|TRBD1|once
CAWGQGNNQPQHF
TGTGCCTGGGGACAGGGCAACAATCAGCCCCAGCATTTT
>TRBV27|TRBJ2-1|.|few
CASSLLSNSYNEQFF
TGTGCCAGCAGCCTCTTATCTAACTCCTACAATGAGCAGTTCTTC
>TRBV5-1|TRBJ1-2|.|.
CASSVGSMNYGYTF
TGCGCCAGCAGCGTGGGGAGTATGAACTATGGCTACACCTTC
>TRBV19|TRBJ2-1|.|once
CASSIKGNPYNEQFF
TGTGCCAGTAGTATTAAAGGGAACCCCTACAATGAGCAGTTCTTC